These 16 T cell receptor beta chains originate from one sample sequenced in a study of identical twins. TCRdb processed the 5' RACE reads anew with MiXCR; each CDR3 protein has one entry. The profile shows 500,000 or so distinct CDR3 sequences, 20% to 25% of them singletons. This sample also belongs to another study, concerning T cells expressing NK-cell markers.

Sequenced: CD4+ T cells sorted from blood. Every receptor here comes from a woman aged 18-29 years in good health.

The V and J genes are TRBV4-2 and TRBJ2-3, with 8 nucleotides matching TRBD2. The V segment lost 1 base and the J segment 1 base; nucleotides outside the gene matches: 16. Germline loops: CDR1 LGHNA, CDR2 YNFKEQ. The CDR3 is 20 residues long. The CDR3 DNA reads TGTGCCAGCAGCCAAGTAGCTAGCGGGTATATACCTCCTGGCACAGATACGCAGTATTTT. Translated: CASSQVASGYIPPGTDTQYF.

This rearrangement joins TRBV20-1 to TRBJ1-2; D not certain. Per the germline V gene, CDR1 is DFQATT and CDR2 is SNEGSKA (reference sequence). The ends were cut back, 7 bases at V and 8 bases at J, with 14 bases in the middle. The length of the CDR3 is 11 residues. CDR3 in amino acids: CSVSDGQGYTF. The CDR3 nucleotides are TGCAGTGTCTCGGACGGTCAGGGCTACACCTTC.

J is TRBJ2-7 and V is TRBV18; 7 bases are shared with TRBD1. After removal of 6 bases from V and 6 bases from J, the junction contained 11 bases not matched to a gene. Germline CDR1 KGHSH, CDR2 LQKENI. The CDR3 covers 14 residues. The CDR3, as DNA: TGTGCCAGCTCGCCGACAGGGCGGTCTCGCGAGCAGTACTTC. This encodes CASSPTGRSREQYF.

In its sample, this clonotype was seen many times. The chain uses TRBV10-3 and TRBJ1-5, with TRBD1 as a possible D gene (6 bases). The germline V gene encodes CDR1 ENHRY and CDR2 SYGVKD. The CDR3 has 13 amino acids. Trimming took off 6 bases at V and 7 bases at J, with 13 bases between the two ends. This chain's CDR3 is CAISQQGYQPQHF. DNA of the CDR3: TGTGCCATCAGCCAACAGGGTTACCAGCCCCAGCATTTT.

This clonotype occurred a few times. J is TRBJ2-3 and V is TRBV20-1, with TRBD2 matching 12 bases. CDR3 length: 15 residues. V gave up 6 bases and J gave up 4 bases; unmatched junction bases: 8. The germline V gene has CDR1 DFQATT and CDR2 SNEGSKA (reference sequence). This CDR3 reads CSAPTSGGRSDTQYF. As DNA, the CDR3 is TGCAGTGCGCCTACTAGCGGGGGGAGGTCAGATACGCAGTATTTT.

This clonotype was seen many times. The V call is TRBV20-1, the J call TRBJ2-1, with D uncertain. CDR1 is DFQATT, CDR2 SNEGSKA, per germline (reference sequence). The V end lost 3 bases, the J end lost 0 bases, and 0 bases lay between the germline ends. The length of the CDR3 is 11 residues. The CDR3 spells CSASSYNEQFF. CDR3 in DNA: TGCAGTGCTAGCTCCTACAATGAGCAGTTCTTC.

The chain recombines TRBV5-1 with TRBJ2-1; TRBD2 matches 9 bases. Looked up from germline, CDR1 is SGHRS and CDR2 is YFSETQ. V shed 6 bases, J shed 7 bases, and the junction held 26 bases outside the gene matches. The CDR3 is 20 amino acids. CDR3 region: CASTRDSVLIAGGPGNEQFF. CDR3 bases: TGCGCCAGCACCAGGGACAGTGTCTTGATTGCGGGAGGGCCGGGAAATGAGCAGTTCTTC.

On this clonotype itself: The DNA is left out, because the CDR3 cannot be placed on it with certainty; the CDR3 is given as TCRdb lists it. The chain is built from TRBV23-1 and TRBJ2-2; the table's TRBD1 call for D was not verified on the DNA. TRBV23-1 is given ORF status, its function remaining uncertain. The CDR3 spans 14 residues, counting both ends. CDR3 sequence reads: CASGTGVKPGSCFF.

V and J are TRBV20-1 and TRBJ2-3, with a tentative D call TRBD2 (6 bases). Trimming removed 7 bases at V and 1 base at J, with 15 bases between. Germline CDR1 and CDR2: DFQATT and SNEGSKA (reference sequence). The CDR3 loop spans 14 amino acids. The CDR3 protein is CSGWRRGGTDTQYF. The CDR3 region has the DNA TGCAGTGGCTGGCGGCGGGGAGGCACAGATACGCAGTATTTT.

This clonotype appeared once. The chain combines TRBV6-1 with TRBJ2-1, with no clear D. Deletions cut 3 bases from V and 7 bases from J, with 10 bases between. The germline gives CDR1 MNHNS, CDR2 SASEGT. The CDR3 covers 13 residues. CDR3 coding DNA: TGTGCCAGCAGTGAGATGGCTGGGAATGAGCAGTTCTTC. Encoded protein: CASSEMAGNEQFF.

The chain employs TRBV5-1 and TRBJ2-7; possibly TRBD2 for D (5 bases). V lost 4 bases and J lost 2, with 16 bases in between. This CDR3 comprises 15 residues. The germline gives CDR1 SGHRS, CDR2 YFSETQ. The CDR3 nucleotides are TGCGCCAGCAGCCCCGGATCGGGATTTACCTACGAGCAGTACTTC. Translating it yields CASSPGSGFTYEQYF.

This clonotype came up a few times. The chain has TRBV7-2 and TRBJ2-7; D might be TRBD1 (6 bases). This CDR3 spans 15 amino acids. V was pared by 6 bases and J by 1 base, with 16 bases between. CDR1 is SGHTA, CDR2 FQGNSA, per germline. The CDR3 sequence: CASREAGQPSYEQYF. CDR3 nucleotide sequence: TGTGCCAGCAGGGAGGCAGGACAGCCTTCCTACGAGCAGTACTTC.

The J gene is TRBJ1-2, the V gene TRBV7-9, with D possibly being TRBD1 (6 bases). Germline loops: CDR1 SEHNR, CDR2 FQNEAQ (reference sequence). The CDR3 extends over 14 amino acids. Trimming took 5 bases from V and 6 from J, leaving 16 bases between them. CDR3 protein: CASSLRGSPNGYTF. DNA for the CDR3: TGTGCCAGCAGCCTCAGGGGTTCCCCTAATGGCTACACCTTC.

This clonotype has more than one count but fewer than ten. The chain carries TRBV12-3 or TRBV12-4 and TRBJ2-2, with 11 bases identical to TRBD2. This CDR3 contains 16 residues. V lost 5 bases and J lost 4; bases outside the gene matches: 6. CDR3: CASSPRLAGTTGELFF. In nucleotides, the CDR3 is TGTGCCAGCAGTCCCCGACTAGCGGGGACCACCGGGGAGCTGTTTTTT.

This clonotype has a handful of counts. The chain carries TRBV6-5 and TRBJ2-5; 8 nucleotides line up with TRBD1. Germline lookup yields CDR1 MNHEY and CDR2 SVGAGI. The CDR3 has 15 amino acids. J gave up 3 bases and V 0 bases, and 3 bases lay outside the gene matches. Here the CDR3 DNA reads TGTGCCAGCAGTTACTCGATGGACAGGGAAGAGACCCAGTACTTC. The encoded protein is CASSYSMDREETQYF.

Only a few counts were recorded for this clonotype. J is TRBJ1-1 and V is TRBV6-1, with unresolved D. Trimming shortened V by 8 bases and J by 5 bases, and 24 bases separated the two germline ends. The CDR3 consists of 16 residues. Germline lookup yields CDR1 MNHNS and CDR2 SASEGT. The CDR3 nucleotides are TGTGCCAGCCGGCCCCGTCCGCGATCCGGGGAGACTGAAGCTTTCTTT. Translating it yields CASRPRPRSGETEAFF.